This T cell receptor beta chain was retrieved from a study of CD8 T cells in Susac syndrome. RNA was extracted with the RNeasy kit, and a quantity of roughly 0.5 to 1 ug was reverse transcribed using random hexamers. TCR beta CDR3 was amplified by immunoSEQ multiplex PCR. This amplification extended across 54 Vbeta and 13 Jbeta segments. TCRdb re-called the immunoSEQ multiplex PCR reads through MiXCR, storing one row per CDR3 protein. The sample includes about 84,000 distinct CDR3 sequences, approximately 92% of them seen just once. Germline V gene lookup returns CDR1 LGHDT and CDR2 YNNKEL (reference sequence). V lost 0 bases and J lost 4, with 12 bases in between. The CDR3 runs to 15 residues. TEMRA cells underwent FACS enrichment and CD8+ and CD4+ T cells underwent negative isolation.

The chain couples TRBV3-1 to TRBJ1-2; no clear D. The receptor's source is a human donor in good health. Sequenced input: CD8+ T cells from PBMCs. The CDR3 loop is CASSQDLGGVYGYTF. The CDR3 DNA reads TGTGCCAGCAGCCAAGATCTTGGCGGGGTCTATGGCTACACCTTC.